This entry is about one T cell receptor (beta chain). The antigen is unknown. These data belong to a study of T-cell reconstitution after alpha-beta-depleted transplantation in children. General observations from the study: The origin of high day-60 TCRbeta diversity in some patients lay in surviving recipient T cells and thymic progenitors. Several hundred graft clones that had expanded were reportedly the source of alpha-beta T cells about two months after transplant.

Preparation of the TCRbeta library was carried out with unique molecular identifiers. Using its own MiXCR run on the PCR reads, TCRdb lists one record per CDR3 protein. The sample contains roughly 340,000 distinct CDR3 sequences, about 17% of which appear only once. Material: PBMCs, mostly from graft donor cells, obtained 360 days after TCRalphabeta/CD19-depleted stem cell transplant. The source is a male patient between 2 and 10 years old who had a stem cell transplant for acute lymphoblastic leukemia, so the T cells may come from the graft donor.

The CDR3 DNA is TGCGCCAGCAGCCAAGAAGCTAGCGGGCAAGAGACCCAGTACTTC. Its translation is CASSQEASGQETQYF. The chain joins TRBV4-1 to TRBJ2-5; 8 bases match TRBD2. V trimming: 0 bases; J trimming: 2 bases; junction bases outside the gene matches: 2. The CDR3 contains 15 residues. From germline, CDR1 is MGHRA and CDR2 YSYEKL.